This T cell receptor (beta chain) was found in a study of blood T cell repertoires in COVID-19. Germline V lookup: CDR1 MNHEY, CDR2 SMNVEV (reference sequence). The CDR3 has 15 residues. V trimming: 8 bases; J trimming: 2 bases; junction bases outside the gene matches: 11. Repertoires were generated with immunoSEQ multiplex PCR, while TCRdb's copy carries only in-frame clones and drops some. Seen here are 50,000 to 60,000 clones, around 83% observed once, and the top ten hold approximately 6%. The receptor's source is a human donor in a cohort sampled during active or convalescent COVID-19. Sequencing was done on a sample of peripheral blood. The chain couples TRBV27 to TRBJ2-7, with 8 nucleotides matching TRBD2. The CDR3 loop is CASWGAPGGPYEQYF. CDR3 bases: TGTGCCAGCTGGGGGGCACCGGGGGGGCCCTACGAGCAGTACTTC.